The clone carrying this T cell receptor (beta chain) came up a few times. TCRdb used MiXCR to reprocess the 5' RACE reads, holding one entry per CDR3 protein. The data contain 550,000 or so distinct CDR3 sequences, 15% to 20% of them singletons. There are 15 residues in the CDR3. The J segment lost 8 bases and the V segment lost 3 bases, leaving 6 bases of the junction unmatched. This sample stems from a study of T cells after yellow fever vaccination. This TCR derives from a man aged 25-45 years who received the YFV17D yellow fever vaccine. The specimen was PBMCs, collected 15 days after the yellow fever booster vaccination. The rearrangement links TRBV12-3 or TRBV12-4 to TRBJ2-1; 11 nucleotides agree with TRBD1. The CDR3 sequence: CASSFGQGATDEQFF. For the CDR3, the DNA is TGTGCCAGCAGTTTCGGACAGGGGGCTACGGATGAGCAGTTCTTC.